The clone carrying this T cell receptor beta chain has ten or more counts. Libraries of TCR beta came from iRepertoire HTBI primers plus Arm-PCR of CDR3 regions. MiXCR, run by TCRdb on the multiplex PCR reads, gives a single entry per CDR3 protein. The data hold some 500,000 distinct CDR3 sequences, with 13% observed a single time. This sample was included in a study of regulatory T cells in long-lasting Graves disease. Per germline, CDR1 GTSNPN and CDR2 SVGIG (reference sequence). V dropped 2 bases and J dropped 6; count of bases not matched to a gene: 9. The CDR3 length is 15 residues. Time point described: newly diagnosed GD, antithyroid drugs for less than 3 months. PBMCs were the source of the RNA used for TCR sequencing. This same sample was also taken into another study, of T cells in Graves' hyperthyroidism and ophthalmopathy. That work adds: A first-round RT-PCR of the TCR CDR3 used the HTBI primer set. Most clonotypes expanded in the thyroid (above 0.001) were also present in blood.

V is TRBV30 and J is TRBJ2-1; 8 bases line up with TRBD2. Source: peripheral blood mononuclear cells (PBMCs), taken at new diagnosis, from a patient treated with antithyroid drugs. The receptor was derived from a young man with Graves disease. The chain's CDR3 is CAWSKLAGVGNEQFF. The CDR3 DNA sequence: TGTGCCTGGAGTAAGCTAGCGGGTGTTGGCAATGAGCAGTTCTTC.